One TCR beta chain is described in this entry. As yet, its antigen is unknown. Each PCR reaction had synthetic TCR analog templates spiked into it. The assay was immunoSEQ multiplex PCR, and TCRdb's table has in-frame clones only and misses some. The sample holds roughly 62,000 clones, about four fifths seen once. This sample stems from a study of PD-L1 blockade in urothelial cancer. Study-level background: Blood underwent analysis 3 weeks (second dose) and 6 weeks after treatment began. Overall study results and limits: At 3 weeks on treatment, tumor-associated clones expanded more with durable benefit.

Per germline, CDR1 MNHEY and CDR2 SMNVEV (reference sequence). CDR3 size: 16 residues. With 5 bases clipped from V and 3 bases from J, the junction kept 6 bases outside the gene matches. The chain uses TRBV27 and TRBJ2-7; 14 bases line up with TRBD2. This TCR was sampled from a man between 65 and 79 years old with urothelial cancer. The sequencing here drew on PBMCs, taken around atezolizumab (anti-PD-L1) treatment. The CDR3: CASSATSGRASYEQYF. For the CDR3, the DNA is TGTGCCAGCAGTGCGACTAGCGGGAGGGCGAGCTACGAGCAGTACTTC.